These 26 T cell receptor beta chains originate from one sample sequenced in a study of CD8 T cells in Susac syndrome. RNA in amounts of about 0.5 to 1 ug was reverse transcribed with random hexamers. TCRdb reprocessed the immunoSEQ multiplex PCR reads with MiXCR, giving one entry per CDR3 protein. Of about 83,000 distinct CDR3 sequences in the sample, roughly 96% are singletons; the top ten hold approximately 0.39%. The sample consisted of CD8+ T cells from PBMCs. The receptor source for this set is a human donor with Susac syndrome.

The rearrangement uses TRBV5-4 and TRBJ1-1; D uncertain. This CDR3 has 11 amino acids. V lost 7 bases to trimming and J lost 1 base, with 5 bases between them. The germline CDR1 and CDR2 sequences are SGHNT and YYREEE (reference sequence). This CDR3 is CASHGNTEAFF. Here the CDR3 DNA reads TGTGCCAGCCATGGGAACACTGAAGCTTTCTTT. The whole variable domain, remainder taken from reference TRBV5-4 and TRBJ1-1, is ETGVTQSPTHLIKTRGQQVTLRCSSQSGHNTVSWYQQALGQGPQFIFQYYREEENGRGNFPPRFSGLQFPNYSSELNVNALELDDSALYLCASHGNTEAFFGQGTRLTVV.

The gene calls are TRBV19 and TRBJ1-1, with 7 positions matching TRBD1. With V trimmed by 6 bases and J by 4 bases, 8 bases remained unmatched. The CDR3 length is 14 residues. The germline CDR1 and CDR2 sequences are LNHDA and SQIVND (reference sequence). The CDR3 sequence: CASSPGGGGTEAFF. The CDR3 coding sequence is TGTGCCAGTAGCCCAGGGGGAGGGGGCACTGAAGCTTTCTTT.

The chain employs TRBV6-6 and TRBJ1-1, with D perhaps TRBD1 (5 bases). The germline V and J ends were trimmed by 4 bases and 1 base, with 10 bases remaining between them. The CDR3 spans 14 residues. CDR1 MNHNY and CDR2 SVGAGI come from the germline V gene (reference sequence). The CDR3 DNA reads TGTGCCAGCAGTTTGGGGGACTCGAACACTGAAGCTTTCTTT. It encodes CASSLGDSNTEAFF.

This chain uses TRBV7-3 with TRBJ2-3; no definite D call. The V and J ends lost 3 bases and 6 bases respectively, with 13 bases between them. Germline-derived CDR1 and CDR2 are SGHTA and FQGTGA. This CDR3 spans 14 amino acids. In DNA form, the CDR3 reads TGTGCCAGCAGCTTTGAGACACTCCCCGATACGCAGTATTTT. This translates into CASSFETLPDTQYF.

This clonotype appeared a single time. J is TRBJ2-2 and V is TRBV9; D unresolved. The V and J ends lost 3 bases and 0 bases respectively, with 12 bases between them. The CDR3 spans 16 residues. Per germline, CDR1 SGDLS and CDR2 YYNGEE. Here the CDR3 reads CASSDPIGANTGELFF. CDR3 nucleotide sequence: TGTGCCAGCAGCGATCCTATTGGAGCGAACACCGGGGAGCTGTTTTTT. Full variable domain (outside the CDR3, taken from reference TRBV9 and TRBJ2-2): DSGVTQTPKHLITATGQRVTLRCSPRSGDLSVYWYQQSLDQGLQFLIQYYNGEERAKGNILERFSAQQFPDLHSELNLSSLELGDSALYFCASSDPIGANTGELFFGEGSRLTVL.

CDR3 in amino acids: CASSLTRGGAEQFF. CDR3 bases: TGTGCCAGCAGCCTCACTAGGGGGGGAGCGGAGCAGTTCTTC. V is TRBV3-1 and J is TRBJ2-1; a weak D match, TRBD2 (7 bases). V dropped 4 bases and J dropped 10 bases, with 17 bases sitting between them. Germline V CDR1 and CDR2: LGHDT, YNNKEL (reference sequence). The CDR3 runs 14 residues.

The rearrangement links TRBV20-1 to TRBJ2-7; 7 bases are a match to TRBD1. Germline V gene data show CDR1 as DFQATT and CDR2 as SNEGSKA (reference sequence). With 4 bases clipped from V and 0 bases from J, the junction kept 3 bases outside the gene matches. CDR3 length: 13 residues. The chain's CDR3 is CSATRDSSYEQYV. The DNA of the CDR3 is TGCAGTGCTACCCGGGACAGCTCCTACGAGCAGTACGTC.

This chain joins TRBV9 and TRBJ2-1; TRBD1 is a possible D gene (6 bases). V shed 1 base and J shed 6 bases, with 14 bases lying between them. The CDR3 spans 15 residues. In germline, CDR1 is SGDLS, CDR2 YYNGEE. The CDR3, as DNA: TGTGCCAGCAGCGTAAACAGGGATGGAGGCAATGAGCAGTTCTTC. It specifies CASSVNRDGGNEQFF.

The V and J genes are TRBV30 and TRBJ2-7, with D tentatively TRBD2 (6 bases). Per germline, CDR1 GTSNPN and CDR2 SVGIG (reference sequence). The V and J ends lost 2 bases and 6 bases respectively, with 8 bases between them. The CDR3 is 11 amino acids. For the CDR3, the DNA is TGTGCCTGGAGTCTAGCGCCCGAGCAGTACTTC. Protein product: CAWSLAPEQYF.

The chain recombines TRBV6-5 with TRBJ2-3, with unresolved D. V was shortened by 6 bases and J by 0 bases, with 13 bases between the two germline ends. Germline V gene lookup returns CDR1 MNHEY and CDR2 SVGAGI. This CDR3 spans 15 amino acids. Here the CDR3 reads CASSHGPSSTDTQYF. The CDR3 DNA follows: TGTGCCAGCAGCCACGGGCCGTCTAGCACAGATACGCAGTATTTT.

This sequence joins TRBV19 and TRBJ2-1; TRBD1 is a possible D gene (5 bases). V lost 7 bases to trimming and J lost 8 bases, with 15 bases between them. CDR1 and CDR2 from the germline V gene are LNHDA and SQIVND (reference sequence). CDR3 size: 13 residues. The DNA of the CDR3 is TGTGCCAGTAATCAGGGAATTTGGGATGAGCAGTTCTTC. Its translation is CASNQGIWDEQFF. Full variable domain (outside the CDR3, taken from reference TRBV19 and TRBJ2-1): DGGITQSPKYLFRKEGQNVTLSCEQNLNHDAMYWYRQDPGQGLRLIYYSQIVNDFQKGDIAEGYSVSREKKESFPLTVTSAQKNPTAFYLCASNQGIWDEQFFGPGTRLTVL.

The CDR3 nucleotides read TGTGCCAGCACCGACGGACTAGCGGGGGGGCCGACGTATACGCAGTATTTT. Protein sequence: CASTDGLAGGPTYTQYF. The chain recombines TRBV6-2 or TRBV6-3 with TRBJ2-3; 15 bases match TRBD2. Germline CDR1 and CDR2: MNHEY and SVGEGT. Trimming took 7 bases from V and 7 from J; bases not matched to a gene: 12. The CDR3 extends over 17 amino acids.

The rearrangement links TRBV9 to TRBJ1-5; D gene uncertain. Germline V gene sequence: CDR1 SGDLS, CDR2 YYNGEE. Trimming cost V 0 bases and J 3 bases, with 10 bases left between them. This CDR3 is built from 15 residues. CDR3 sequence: CASSVGGGPNQPQHF. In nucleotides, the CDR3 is TGTGCCAGCAGCGTAGGGGGAGGCCCCAATCAGCCCCAGCATTTT.

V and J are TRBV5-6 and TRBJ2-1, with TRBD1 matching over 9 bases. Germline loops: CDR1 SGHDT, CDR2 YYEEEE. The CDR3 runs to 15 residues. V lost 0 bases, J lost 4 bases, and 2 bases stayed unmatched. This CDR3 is CASSLGDRAYNEQFF. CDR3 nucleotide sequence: TGTGCCAGCAGCTTGGGGGACAGGGCGTACAATGAGCAGTTCTTC.

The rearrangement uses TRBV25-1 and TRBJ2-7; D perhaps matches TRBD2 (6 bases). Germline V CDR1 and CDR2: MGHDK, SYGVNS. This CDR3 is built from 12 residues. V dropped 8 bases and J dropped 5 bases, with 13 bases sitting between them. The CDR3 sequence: CASQEGLDEQYF. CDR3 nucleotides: TGTGCCAGCCAGGAGGGGCTGGACGAGCAGTACTTC.

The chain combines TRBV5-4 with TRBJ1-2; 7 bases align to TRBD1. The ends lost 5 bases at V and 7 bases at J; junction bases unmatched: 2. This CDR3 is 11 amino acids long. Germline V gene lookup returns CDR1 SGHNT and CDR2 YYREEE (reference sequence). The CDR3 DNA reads TGTGCCAGCAGTCCAGGGGGTGGCTACACCTTC. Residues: CASSPGGGYTF.

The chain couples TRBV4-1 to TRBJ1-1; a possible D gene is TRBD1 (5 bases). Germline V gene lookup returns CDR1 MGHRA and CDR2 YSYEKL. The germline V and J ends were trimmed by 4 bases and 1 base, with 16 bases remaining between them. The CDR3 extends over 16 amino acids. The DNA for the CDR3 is TGCGCCAGCAGCCTCCCGGGGCGGGGGACGAACACTGAAGCTTTCTTT. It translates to CASSLPGRGTNTEAFF.

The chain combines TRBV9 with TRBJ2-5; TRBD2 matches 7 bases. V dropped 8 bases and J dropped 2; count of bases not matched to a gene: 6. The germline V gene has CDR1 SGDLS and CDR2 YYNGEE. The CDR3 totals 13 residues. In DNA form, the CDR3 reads TGTGCCAGTGCGGGGGACTATCAAGAGACCCAGTACTTC. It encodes CASAGDYQETQYF.

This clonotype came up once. The DNA of the CDR3 is TGCAGCGTTGACCCTAGCGGGAGTACCGGGGAGCTGTTTTTT. Its translation: CSVDPSGSTGELFF. The rearrangement uses TRBV29-1 and TRBJ2-2; 10 bases are shared with TRBD2. CDR1 is SQVTM, CDR2 ANQGSEA, per germline. The CDR3 is made up of 14 amino acids. The ends lost 3 bases at V and 5 bases at J; junction bases unmatched: 3.

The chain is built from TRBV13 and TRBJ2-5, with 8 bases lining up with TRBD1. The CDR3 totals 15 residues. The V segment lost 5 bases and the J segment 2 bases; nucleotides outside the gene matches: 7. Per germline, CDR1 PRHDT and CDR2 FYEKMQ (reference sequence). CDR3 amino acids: CASSPPGQDQETQYF. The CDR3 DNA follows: TGTGCCAGCAGCCCGCCGGGACAGGATCAAGAGACCCAGTACTTC.

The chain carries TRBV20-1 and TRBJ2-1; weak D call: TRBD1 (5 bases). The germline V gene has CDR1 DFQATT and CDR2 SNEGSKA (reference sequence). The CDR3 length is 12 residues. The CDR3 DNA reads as TGCAGCCTAGATCATAGGGGCAATGAGCAGTTCTTC. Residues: CSLDHRGNEQFF.

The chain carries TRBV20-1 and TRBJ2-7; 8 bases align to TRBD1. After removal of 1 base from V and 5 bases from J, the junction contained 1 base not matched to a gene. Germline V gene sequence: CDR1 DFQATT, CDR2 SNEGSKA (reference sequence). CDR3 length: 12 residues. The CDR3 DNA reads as TGCAGTGCTAGAGGGACAGGGCACGAGCAGTACGTC. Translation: CSARGTGHEQYV.

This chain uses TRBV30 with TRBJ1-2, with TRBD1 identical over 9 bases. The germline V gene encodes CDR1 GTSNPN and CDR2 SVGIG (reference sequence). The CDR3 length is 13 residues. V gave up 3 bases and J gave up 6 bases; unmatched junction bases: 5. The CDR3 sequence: CAWRGTGSDGYTF. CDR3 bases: TGTGCCTGGAGGGGGACAGGGTCGGATGGCTACACCTTC.

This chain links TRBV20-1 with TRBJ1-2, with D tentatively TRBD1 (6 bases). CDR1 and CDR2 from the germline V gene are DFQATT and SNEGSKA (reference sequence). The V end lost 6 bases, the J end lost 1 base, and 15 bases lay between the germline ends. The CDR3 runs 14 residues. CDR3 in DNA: TGCAGTGCAGTCCTTCCGGACAGTAACTATGGCTACACCTTC. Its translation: CSAVLPDSNYGYTF.

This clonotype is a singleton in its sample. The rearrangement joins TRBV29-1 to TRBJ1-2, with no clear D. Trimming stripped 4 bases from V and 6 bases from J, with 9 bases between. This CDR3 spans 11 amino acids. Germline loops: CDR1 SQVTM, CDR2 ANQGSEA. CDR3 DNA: TGCAGCGTTGTATCGAGGGATGGCTACACCTTC. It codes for CSVVSRDGYTF.

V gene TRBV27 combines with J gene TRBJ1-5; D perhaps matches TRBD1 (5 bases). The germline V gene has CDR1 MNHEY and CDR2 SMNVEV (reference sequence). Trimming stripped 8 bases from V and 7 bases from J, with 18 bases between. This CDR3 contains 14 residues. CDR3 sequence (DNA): TGTGCCAGCGCCCTAACGGGGGGGACGCAGCCCCAGCATTTT. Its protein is CASALTGGTQPQHF.